The table lists the clone carrying this T cell receptor beta chain with a few counts. Its antigen is undetermined. The record originates from a study of beta chain features in type 1 diabetes. Study-level background: Patients were similar to healthy donors in age and gender (as well as in cell yields).

Study results and limitations: In every one of the four CD4+ subsets, TCRB CDR3s were moderately but significantly shorter in Type 1 diabetes patients. It was among patients, rather than healthy donors, that naive, central memory and Treg TCRB repertoires appeared more similar.

Trimming removed 1 base at V and 4 bases at J, with 9 bases between. The V gene's germline CDR1 is SGHDN and CDR2 FVKESK. The CDR3 length is 14 residues. Of the isolated RNA, all was reverse transcribed, and so the sequenced material was expressed TCRB transcripts. Measured with immunoSEQ multiplex PCR; TCRdb has only the in-frame clones, and not every one. The data show hundreds of thousands of clones, about an eighth seen once. This chain links TRBV14 with TRBJ2-3, with D perhaps assigned TRBD1 or TRBD2 (5 bases each). The sequence was obtained from a man younger than 35 with type 1 diabetes. The sequencing input was naive CD4+ T cells from blood. The CDR3 nucleotides read TGTGCCAGCAGCCAAGGGGGACGTGCAGATACGCAGTATTTT. This encodes CASSQGGRADTQYF.